These 3 T cell receptor beta chains came from one sample sequenced in a study of T cells expressing NK-cell markers. From the 5' RACE reads, TCRdb lists one entry per CDR3 protein and no DNA. This repertoire comprises a few hundred thousand distinct CDR3 sequences; its ten largest clones make up approximately 3.6%. The material sequenced was blood T cells: a sorted CD56 or NKG2C T cell subset, CD4+ or CD8+ T cells, or bulk PBMC T cells (not recorded which). These receptor sequences come from a man younger than 30 in good health.

The J gene is TRBJ1-3, the V gene TRBV7-2. Germline assignment: CDR1 SGHTA and CDR2 FQGNSA. The CDR3 covers 13 residues. The CDR3 reads CASSFTSGNTIYF.

The chain is built from TRBV20-1 and TRBJ2-2; TCRdb calls TRBD2, which cannot be checked without DNA. CDR3 length equals 16 residues. Germline-derived CDR1 and CDR2 are DFQATT and SNEGSKA (reference sequence). The CDR3 loop reads CSARALAGGPTGELFF.

The chain employs TRBV20-1 and TRBJ1-6; TCRdb designates TRBD1, a call that cannot be tested without DNA. Germline V gives CDR1 DFQATT, CDR2 SNEGSKA (reference sequence). The CDR3 is made up of 14 amino acids. CDR3 protein: CSARMEPGTSPLHF.